Each of the 3 T cell receptor beta chains below was sequenced from the same sample in a study of T-cell reconstitution after alpha-beta-depleted transplantation in children. TCRbeta library preparation incorporated unique molecular identifiers. Each CDR3 protein gets one entry after TCRdb re-called the PCR reads with MiXCR. This sample carries 190,000 or so distinct CDR3 sequences, roughly 6.3% of them seen once, and the ten largest clones take 4.5%. Sample: PBMCs, taken before TCRalphabeta/CD19-depleted stem cell transplant. The receptors come from a girl under two years old with combined immunodeficiency, due to receive a stem cell transplant.

This clonotype has ten or more counts. This rearrangement joins TRBV20-1 to TRBJ1-2; no reliable D call. CDR1 is DFQATT and CDR2 is SNEGSKA in the germline V gene (reference sequence). The CDR3 covers 12 residues. V shed 1 base and J shed 4 bases, with 7 bases lying between them. This CDR3 reads CSARVGLYGYTF. In nucleotides, the CDR3 is TGCAGTGCTAGAGTTGGACTCTATGGCTACACCTTC.

Ten or more counts support this clonotype. The chain combines TRBV4-1 with TRBJ2-2; 8 positions match TRBD2. V lost 3 bases, J lost 4 bases, and 7 bases stayed unmatched. The CDR3 length is 16 residues. Germline loops: CDR1 MGHRA, CDR2 YSYEKL. The CDR3 region has the DNA TGCGCCAGCAGCCACCCGAGGCGGGAGGCCACCGGGGAGCTGTTTTTT. Residues: CASSHPRREATGELFF.

This clonotype came up many times. This rearrangement joins TRBV12-3 or TRBV12-4 to TRBJ1-2; a weak D match, TRBD1 (6 bases). This CDR3 spans 14 amino acids. V shed 6 bases and J shed 0 bases, with 11 bases lying between them. The CDR3 nucleotides read TGTGCCAGCAGGGGACAACTTCCTAACTATGGCTACACCTTC. Amino acids: CASRGQLPNYGYTF.